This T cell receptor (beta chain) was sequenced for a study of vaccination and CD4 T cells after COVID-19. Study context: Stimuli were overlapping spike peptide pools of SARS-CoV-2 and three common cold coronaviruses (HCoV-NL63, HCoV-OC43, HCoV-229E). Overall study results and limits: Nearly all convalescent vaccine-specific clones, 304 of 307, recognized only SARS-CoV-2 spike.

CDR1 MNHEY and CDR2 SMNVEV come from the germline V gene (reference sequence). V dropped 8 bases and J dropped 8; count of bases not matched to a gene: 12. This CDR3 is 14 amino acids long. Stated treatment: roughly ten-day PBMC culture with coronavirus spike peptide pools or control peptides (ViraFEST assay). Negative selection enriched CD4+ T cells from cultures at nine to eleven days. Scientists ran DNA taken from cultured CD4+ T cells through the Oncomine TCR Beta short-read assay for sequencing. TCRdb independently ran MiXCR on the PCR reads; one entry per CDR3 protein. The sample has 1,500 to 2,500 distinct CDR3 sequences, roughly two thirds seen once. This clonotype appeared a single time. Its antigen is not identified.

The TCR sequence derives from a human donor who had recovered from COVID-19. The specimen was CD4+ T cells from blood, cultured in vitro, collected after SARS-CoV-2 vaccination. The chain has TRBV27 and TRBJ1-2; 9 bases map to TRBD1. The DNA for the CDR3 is TGTGCCAGCCTTCCTAAAGCGGGACAGGGAGGCTACACCTTC. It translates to CASLPKAGQGGYTF.